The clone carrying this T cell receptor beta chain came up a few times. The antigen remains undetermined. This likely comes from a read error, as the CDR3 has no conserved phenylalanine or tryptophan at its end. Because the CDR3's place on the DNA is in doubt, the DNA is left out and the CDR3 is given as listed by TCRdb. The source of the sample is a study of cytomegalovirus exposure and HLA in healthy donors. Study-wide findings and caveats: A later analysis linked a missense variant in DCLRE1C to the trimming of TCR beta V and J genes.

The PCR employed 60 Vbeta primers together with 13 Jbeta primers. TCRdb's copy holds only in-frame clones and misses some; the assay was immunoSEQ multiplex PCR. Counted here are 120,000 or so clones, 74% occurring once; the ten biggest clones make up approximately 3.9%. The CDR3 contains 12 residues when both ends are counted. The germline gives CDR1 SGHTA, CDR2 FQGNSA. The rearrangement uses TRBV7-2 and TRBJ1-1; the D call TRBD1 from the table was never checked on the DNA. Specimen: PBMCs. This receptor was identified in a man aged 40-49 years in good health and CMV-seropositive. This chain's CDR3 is CASSLGTRGTNI.